Each of the 32 T cell receptor beta chains below was sequenced from the same sample in a study of human T cells and chemical hapten exposure. In TCRdb, the RACE reads were re-called with MiXCR into one record per CDR3 protein. In the table there are 350,000 to 450,000 distinct CDR3 sequences, approximately 5.1% of which are singletons. Time point indicated: pre-sensitization, week 0. Treatment given: therapeutic diphenylcyclopropenone sensitization with weekly scalp DPC. This material consisted of whole blood, taken in connection with sensitization to the hapten diphenylcyclopropenone (DPC). The receptors come from a woman between 45 and 65 years old with alopecia areata. Some clones in this sample may be carry-over from other donors' samples.

This clonotype has at least ten counts. The rearrangement uses TRBV7-2 and TRBJ1-2; TRBD1 matches at 11 bases. The CDR3 extends over 12 amino acids. Per the germline V gene, CDR1 is SGHTA and CDR2 is FQGNSA. Unmatched junction bases numbered 3, after V lost 8 bases and J lost 7 bases. CDR3 DNA: TGTGCCAGCGGACAGGGGGCTAGTGGCTACACCTTC. Its protein is CASGQGASGYTF.

This clonotype was detected only a few times. The V gene is TRBV3-1, the J gene TRBJ2-1; 8 positions match TRBD2. V gave up 1 base and J gave up 2 bases; unmatched junction bases: 1. Germline CDR1 reads LGHDT; CDR2 reads YNNKEL (reference sequence). The CDR3 length is 15 residues. The CDR3 loop reads CASSQAGGPYNEQFF. The CDR3 DNA follows: TGTGCCAGCAGCCAAGCGGGGGGGCCCTACAATGAGCAGTTCTTC.

This clonotype was seen only a few times. The J gene is TRBJ1-2, the V gene TRBV6-1; D is unclear. The V end lost 1 base, the J end lost 7 bases, and 10 bases lay between the germline ends. Germline CDR1 and CDR2: MNHNS and SASEGT. The CDR3 sequence is 13 residues long. CDR3 in DNA: TGTGCCAGCAGTGAAGTCTCTAGCTCTGGCTACACCTTC. It yields the protein CASSEVSSSGYTF.

On this clonotype itself: One end of the junction is discordant with germline, which a read error may explain. The J gene is TRBJ2-7, the V gene TRBV19, with 10 bases aligning to TRBD1. Germline V gene data show CDR1 as LNHDA and CDR2 as SQIVND (reference sequence). The CDR3 has 15 amino acids. CDR3 sequence (DNA): TGTGCCAGTAGGGAAACCGGGACAGGGGTTTACGAGCAGCACTTC. Amino acids: CASRETGTGVYEQHF.

The table lists this clonotype with a few counts. The chain joins TRBV12-3 or TRBV12-4 to TRBJ1-6; D may be TRBD1 (6 bases). Trimming removed 3 bases at V and 10 bases at J, with 16 bases between. The CDR3 has 15 residues. CDR3 amino acids: CASSFFLGTGSPLHF. In DNA, the CDR3 is TGTGCCAGCAGTTTTTTTCTGGGTACAGGGTCACCCCTCCACTTT.

This clonotype was found a few times. The rearrangement links TRBV11-2 to TRBJ2-1; perhaps TRBD2 as D (5 bases). The CDR3 loop spans 11 amino acids. Germline V CDR1 and CDR2: SGHAT, FQNNGV. Trimming shortened V by 1 base and J by 15 bases, and 10 bases separated the two germline ends. In DNA form, the CDR3 reads TGTGCCAGCAGCTTAGGGTCTAGCTCGTTCTTC. It is translated as CASSLGSSSFF.

The genes are TRBV12-3 or TRBV12-4 and TRBJ2-1; TRBD2 matches 10 bases. The length of the CDR3 is 15 residues. V shed 1 base and J 8 bases; nucleotides not matched to a gene: 5. In DNA, the CDR3 is TGTGCCAGCAGTTTAGTGGCTAGCGGGGGACATGAGCAGTTCTTC. Translated, it gives CASSLVASGGHEQFF.

This clonotype has more than one count but fewer than ten. This chain uses TRBV5-5 with TRBJ1-1, with D unclear. V was cut by 0 bases and J by 4 bases, with 10 bases left in between. The CDR3 is 14 amino acids. Per the germline V gene, CDR1 is SGHKS and CDR2 is YYEKEE (reference sequence). CDR3 in amino acids: CASSLEVAFTEAFF. CDR3 DNA sequence: TGTGCCAGCAGCTTGGAAGTAGCTTTCACTGAAGCTTTCTTT.

This clonotype has a handful of counts. The V gene is TRBV15, the J gene TRBJ2-6, with 8 nucleotides matching TRBD1. Germline lookup yields CDR1 LNHNV and CDR2 YYDKDF (reference sequence). V shed 1 base, J shed 1 base, and the junction held 12 bases outside the gene matches. CDR3 size: 20 residues. CDR3 sequence: CATSRGVGQAYESGANVLTF. CDR3 bases: TGTGCCACCAGCAGAGGCGTGGGACAGGCGTACGAGTCTGGGGCCAACGTCCTGACTTTC.

This clonotype was picked up a small number of times. The gene calls are TRBV25-1 and TRBJ1-2; D may be TRBD1 (6 bases). V lost 2 bases, J lost 2 bases, and 9 bases lay in between. CDR1 and CDR2 (germline): MGHDK, SYGVNS. The CDR3 covers 14 residues. The CDR3 region is CASSETGYNYGYTF. CDR3 bases: TGTGCCAGCAGTGAAACAGGGTACAACTATGGCTACACCTTC.

This clonotype was recorded at least ten times. The chain carries TRBV9 and TRBJ2-7, with 10 bases matching TRBD2. This CDR3 has 15 amino acids. The V gene end was trimmed by 2 bases and the J gene end by 7 bases; junction bases not matched to a gene: 9. Per germline, CDR1 SGDLS and CDR2 YYNGEE. This CDR3 reads CASSVGLAEDGEQYF. In nucleotides, the CDR3 is TGTGCCAGCAGCGTCGGACTAGCGGAGGACGGAGAGCAGTACTTC.

This clonotype was seen ten or more times. The J gene is TRBJ1-1, the V gene TRBV29-1, with 10 bases that match TRBD1. Germline assignment: CDR1 SQVTM and CDR2 ANQGSEA. The CDR3 covers 15 residues. V shed 6 bases and J 4 bases; nucleotides not matched to a gene: 11. CDR3 residues: CSVPSWTGGTTEAFF. The CDR3 bases are TGCAGCGTCCCAAGTTGGACAGGGGGAACCACTGAAGCTTTCTTT. The variable domain in full, with the rest retrieved from reference TRBV29-1 and TRBJ1-1, is SAVISQKPSRDICQRGTSLTIQCQVDSQVTMMFWYRQQPGQSLTLIATANQGSEATYESGFVIDKFPISRPNLTFSTLTVSNMSPEDSSIYLCSVPSWTGGTTEAFFGQGTRLTVV.

This clonotype has a handful of counts. V and J are TRBV11-2 and TRBJ1-1, with TRBD1 as a possible D gene (5 bases). The CDR3 runs 16 residues. V was trimmed by 1 base and J by 3 bases, leaving 15 bases between them. The germline V gene encodes CDR1 SGHAT and CDR2 FQNNGV. CDR3 protein: CASSLVRGVLYTEAFF. CDR3 bases: TGTGCCAGCAGCTTAGTACGAGGGGTTCTATACACTGAAGCTTTCTTT.

This clonotype has just a few counts. This chain links TRBV20-1 with TRBJ1-4; D unclear. Trimming took off 5 bases at V and 6 bases at J, with 7 bases between the two ends. Germline V CDR1 and CDR2: DFQATT, SNEGSKA (reference sequence). CDR3 length: 11 residues. The CDR3 nucleotides read TGCAGTGCTGCCCTACATGAAAAACTGTTTTTT. Its protein is CSAALHEKLFF.

In this sample, this clonotype turned up many times. This chain uses TRBV7-2 with TRBJ2-1; D may be TRBD1 (6 bases). Germline V gene data show CDR1 as SGHTA and CDR2 as FQGNSA. Between the trimmed V and J ends, which lost 7 bases and 9 bases, there was a span of 22 bases. The CDR3 covers 15 residues. CDR3 DNA sequence: TGTGCCAGCAATCTCCTTGCCACAGGGCAGAGTGAGCAGTTCTTC. Translating it yields CASNLLATGQSEQFF.

Ten or more counts support this clonotype. The junction and the germline gene differ at one end; a read error may be behind it. The genes are TRBV4-1 and TRBJ2-5; 10 bases are shared with TRBD2. The CDR3 is 14 residues long. Germline CDR1 MGHRA, CDR2 YSYEKL. Here the CDR3 DNA reads TGCGCCAGCAGCCAAGATGAAACTAGCGGGGCATTACGTTTC. Residues: CASSQDETSGALRF.

This clonotype was counted only a few times. The chain employs TRBV12-3 or TRBV12-4 and TRBJ1-1, with TRBD1 as a possible D gene (5 bases). The CDR3 runs 13 residues. Trimming pared 7 bases from V and 5 bases from J, leaving 14 bases between. The CDR3 protein is CASTPGPGTEAFF. Written as DNA, the CDR3 is TGTGCCAGCACCCCGGGGCCTGGGACTGAAGCTTTCTTT.

This clonotype has only a few counts. The gene calls are TRBV12-3 or TRBV12-4 and TRBJ1-3; the D is unclear. The CDR3 extends over 16 amino acids. Trimming cost V 5 bases and J 0 bases, with 14 bases left between them. The CDR3 DNA sequence: TGTGCCAGCAGTCCTACTGGGGTTTTCTCTGGAAACACCATATATTTT. Translated: CASSPTGVFSGNTIYF.

The rearrangement uses TRBV27 and TRBJ2-2; a weak D match, TRBD2 (7 bases). Germline CDR1 MNHEY, CDR2 SMNVEV (reference sequence). V was clipped by 3 bases and J by 0 bases, with 11 bases between them. The CDR3 runs to 16 residues. CDR3 sequence: CASSFGGLPNTGELFF. CDR3 DNA sequence: TGTGCCAGCAGTTTCGGGGGGCTCCCGAACACCGGGGAGCTGTTTTTT.

This clonotype was observed a few times. The chain links TRBV2 to TRBJ2-1, with 8 bases fitting TRBD2. This CDR3 has 12 amino acids. Germline-derived CDR1 and CDR2 are SNHLY and FYNNEI. V lost 10 bases and J lost 8; bases outside the gene matches: 7. The CDR3 reads CATPGRVDEQFF. In nucleotides, the CDR3 is TGTGCCACCCCCGGGAGGGTCGATGAGCAGTTCTTC.

This clonotype came up a few times. This chain links TRBV6-1 with TRBJ1-3; no clear D. The germline V gene has CDR1 MNHNS and CDR2 SASEGT. The CDR3 loop spans 14 amino acids. Deletions cut 3 bases from V and 0 bases from J, with 6 bases between. CDR3 amino acids: CASSDPSSGNTIYF. CDR3 DNA: TGTGCCAGCAGTGATCCCAGCTCTGGAAACACCATATATTTT.

The table lists this clonotype with many counts. The V call is TRBV27, the J call TRBJ2-5, with TRBD2 identical over 8 bases. The CDR3 has 16 residues. V was clipped by 5 bases and J by 0 bases; unmatched bases: 8. Per the germline V gene, CDR1 is MNHEY and CDR2 is SMNVEV (reference sequence). The CDR3 spells CASSPILAGYQETQYF. CDR3 sequence (DNA): TGTGCCAGCAGTCCGATCCTAGCGGGCTACCAAGAGACCCAGTACTTC.

This clonotype has ten or more counts. The V call is TRBV29-1, the J call TRBJ2-2; TRBD2 is a possible D gene (5 bases). The CDR3 has 13 amino acids. Between the trimmed V and J ends, which lost 4 bases and 1 base, there was a span of 7 bases. CDR1 and CDR2 (germline): SQVTM, ANQGSEA. DNA of the CDR3: TGCAGCGTTGGTAGCGAGAACACCGGGGAGCTGTTTTTT. This translates into CSVGSENTGELFF.

This clonotype was detected ten times or more. J is TRBJ2-7 and V is TRBV28, with D possibly TRBD1 on 6 matching bases. V was shortened by 8 bases and J by 3 bases, with 14 bases between the two germline ends. The CDR3 is 13 amino acids. CDR1 and CDR2 from the germline V gene are MDHEN and SYDVKM. CDR3 in amino acids: CASRSQGSYEQYF. The CDR3 coding sequence is TGTGCCAGCCGTTCCCAGGGGAGCTACGAGCAGTACTTC.

There are many counts of this clonotype. CDR3 loop: CASSLVSTGGTEAFF. The CDR3 DNA sequence: TGTGCCAGCAGCTTGGTCTCAACGGGGGGCACTGAAGCTTTCTTT. V and J are TRBV12-3 or TRBV12-4 and TRBJ1-1; the D gene is possibly TRBD1 (5 bases). CDR3 length: 15 amino acids. The ends were cut back, 6 bases at V and 4 bases at J, with 18 bases in the middle.

This clonotype was seen ten or more times. V gene TRBV20-1 combines with J gene TRBJ2-1; 9 bases align to TRBD2. Germline CDR1 reads DFQATT; CDR2 reads SNEGSKA (reference sequence). The CDR3 length is 16 residues. The V segment lost 3 bases and the J segment 9 bases; nucleotides outside the gene matches: 15. The CDR3 DNA follows: TGCAGTGCTAGTAGACCAGGAGCGGGAGGACTTGGTGAGCAGTTCTTC. As protein: CSASRPGAGGLGEQFF.

Ten or more counts support this clonotype. The chain has TRBV27 and TRBJ1-5, with TRBD1 as a possible D gene (6 bases). This CDR3 has 18 amino acids. Germline CDR1 MNHEY, CDR2 SMNVEV (reference sequence). V dropped 8 bases and J dropped 0 bases, with 23 bases sitting between them. The CDR3 sequence is CASPGAVVQGDSNQPQHF. Here the CDR3 DNA reads TGTGCCAGCCCGGGGGCGGTCGTGCAGGGAGATAGCAATCAGCCCCAGCATTTT.

CDR3 DNA: TGTGCCAGCAGTGACAGGGTAGCCAAAAACATTCAGTACTTC. Translating gives CASSDRVAKNIQYF. This rearrangement joins TRBV2 to TRBJ2-4, with D possibly matching TRBD1 (5 bases). This CDR3 is 14 amino acids long. The V gene's germline CDR1 is SNHLY and CDR2 FYNNEI. V lost 3 bases to trimming and J lost 0 bases, with 6 bases between them.

This clonotype was seen more than once but under ten times. V gene TRBV6-5 combines with J gene TRBJ1-1; D not resolved. Germline CDR1 reads MNHEY; CDR2 reads SVGAGI. V shed 1 base and J shed 1 base, with 7 bases lying between them. There are 14 residues in the CDR3. The CDR3 is CASSYWAGNTEAFF. CDR3 nucleotide sequence: TGTGCCAGCAGTTACTGGGCAGGGAACACTGAAGCTTTCTTT.

This clonotype came up many times. This chain uses TRBV6-5 with TRBJ2-7; D is uncertain. The CDR3 sequence is 15 residues long. V lost 2 bases and J 1 base, leaving 12 bases between the germline ends. Germline loops: CDR1 MNHEY, CDR2 SVGAGI. DNA of the CDR3: TGTGCCAGCAGTTACAGTCCGCAAGGTTCCTACGAGCAGTACTTC. The encoded protein is CASSYSPQGSYEQYF.

Concerning this clonotype: A much larger clonotype is one base distant, so this may be a read error. The V and J genes are TRBV9 and TRBJ2-3; 8 bases are a match to TRBD1. V dropped 6 bases and J dropped 2; count of bases not matched to a gene: 8. The germline V gene encodes CDR1 SGDLS and CDR2 YYNGEE. The length of the CDR3 is 15 residues. CDR3 loop: CASTRGDRPTDTQYF. The CDR3 DNA reads TGTGCCAGCACCCGTGGGGACAGGCCCACAGATACGCAGTATTTT.

The chain links TRBV30 to TRBJ2-7, with 9 positions matching TRBD1. This CDR3 has 14 residues. In germline, CDR1 is GTSNPN, CDR2 SVGIG (reference sequence). V gave up 7 bases and J gave up 3 bases; unmatched junction bases: 10. CDR3 in amino acids: CASHEPGQGYEQYF. In DNA, the CDR3 is TGTGCCTCGCACGAACCGGGACAGGGCTACGAGCAGTACTTC.